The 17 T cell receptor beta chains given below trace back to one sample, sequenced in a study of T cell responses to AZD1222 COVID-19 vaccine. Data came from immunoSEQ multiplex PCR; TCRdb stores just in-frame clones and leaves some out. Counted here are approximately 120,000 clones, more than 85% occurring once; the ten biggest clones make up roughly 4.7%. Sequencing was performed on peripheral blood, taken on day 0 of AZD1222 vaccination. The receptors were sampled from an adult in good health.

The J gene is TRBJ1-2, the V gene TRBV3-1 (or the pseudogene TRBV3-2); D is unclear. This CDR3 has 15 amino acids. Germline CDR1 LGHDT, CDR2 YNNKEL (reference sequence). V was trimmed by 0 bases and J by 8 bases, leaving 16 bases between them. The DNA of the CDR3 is TGTGCCAGCAGCCAAGATTTGGGTCCCACCCGGGGCTACACCTTC. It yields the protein CASSQDLGPTRGYTF.

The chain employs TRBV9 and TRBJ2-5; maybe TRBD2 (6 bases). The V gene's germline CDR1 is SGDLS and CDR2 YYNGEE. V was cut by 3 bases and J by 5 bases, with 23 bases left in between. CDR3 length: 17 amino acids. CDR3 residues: CASSAGTAPGREETQYF. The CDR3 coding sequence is TGTGCCAGCAGCGCCGGGACTGCTCCCGGTCGGGAGGAGACCCAGTACTTC.

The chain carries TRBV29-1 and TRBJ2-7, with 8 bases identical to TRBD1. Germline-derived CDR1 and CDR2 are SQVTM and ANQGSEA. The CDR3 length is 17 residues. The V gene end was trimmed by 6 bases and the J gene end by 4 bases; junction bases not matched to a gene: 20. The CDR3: CSVPPGGRGAGCYEQYF. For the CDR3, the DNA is TGCAGCGTGCCGCCAGGGGGCAGGGGCGCGGGTTGTTACGAGCAGTACTTC.

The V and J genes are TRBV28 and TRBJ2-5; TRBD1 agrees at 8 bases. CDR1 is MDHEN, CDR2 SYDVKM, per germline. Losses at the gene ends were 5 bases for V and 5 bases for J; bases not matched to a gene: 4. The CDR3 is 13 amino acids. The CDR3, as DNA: TGTGCCAGCAGTCGCAGGGGGCGGGAGACCCAGTACTTC. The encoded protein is CASSRRGRETQYF.

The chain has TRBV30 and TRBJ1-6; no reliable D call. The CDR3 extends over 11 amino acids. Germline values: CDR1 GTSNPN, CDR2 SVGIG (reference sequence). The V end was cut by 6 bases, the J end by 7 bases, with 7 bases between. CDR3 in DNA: TGTGCCTGTCGACGGAATTCACCCCTCCACTTT. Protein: CACRRNSPLHF.

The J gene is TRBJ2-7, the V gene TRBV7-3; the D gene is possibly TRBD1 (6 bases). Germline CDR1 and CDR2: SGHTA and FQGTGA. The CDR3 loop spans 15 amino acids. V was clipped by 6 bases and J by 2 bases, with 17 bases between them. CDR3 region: CASRWIQGCPYEQYF. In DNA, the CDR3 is TGTGCCAGCAGATGGATACAGGGATGCCCCTACGAGCAGTACTTC.

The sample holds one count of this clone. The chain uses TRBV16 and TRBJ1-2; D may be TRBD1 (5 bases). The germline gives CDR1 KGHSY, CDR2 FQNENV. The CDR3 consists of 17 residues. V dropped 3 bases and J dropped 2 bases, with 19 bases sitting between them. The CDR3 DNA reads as TGTGCCAGCAGCCACCTAGACGACTGGGGGTCAAACTATGGCTACACCTTC. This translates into CASSHLDDWGSNYGYTF.

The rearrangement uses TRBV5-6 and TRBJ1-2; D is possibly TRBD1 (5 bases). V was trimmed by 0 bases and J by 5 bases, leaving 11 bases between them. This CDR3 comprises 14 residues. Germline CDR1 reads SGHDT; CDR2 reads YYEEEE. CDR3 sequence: CASSLERDVYGYTF. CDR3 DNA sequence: TGTGCCAGCAGCTTGGAGAGGGACGTTTATGGCTACACCTTC.

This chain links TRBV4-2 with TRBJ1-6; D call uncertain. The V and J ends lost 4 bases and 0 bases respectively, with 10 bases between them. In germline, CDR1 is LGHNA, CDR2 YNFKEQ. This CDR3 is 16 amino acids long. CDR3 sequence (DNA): TGTGCCAGCAGCCGGGAGGTGAGCTCCTATAATTCACCCCTCCACTTT. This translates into CASSREVSSYNSPLHF.

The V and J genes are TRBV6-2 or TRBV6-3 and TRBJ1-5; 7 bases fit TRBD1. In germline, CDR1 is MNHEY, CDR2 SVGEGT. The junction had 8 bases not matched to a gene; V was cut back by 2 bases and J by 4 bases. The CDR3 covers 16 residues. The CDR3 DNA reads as TGTGCCAGCAGTTACCCCAGACAGGGTCAAAATCAGCCCCAGCATTTT. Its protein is CASSYPRQGQNQPQHF.

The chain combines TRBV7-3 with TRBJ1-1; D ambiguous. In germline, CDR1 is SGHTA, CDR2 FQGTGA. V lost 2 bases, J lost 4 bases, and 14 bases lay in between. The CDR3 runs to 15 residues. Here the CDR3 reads CASSLEAGGSTEAFF. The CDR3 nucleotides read TGTGCCAGCAGCTTAGAGGCGGGTGGGAGCACTGAAGCTTTCTTT.

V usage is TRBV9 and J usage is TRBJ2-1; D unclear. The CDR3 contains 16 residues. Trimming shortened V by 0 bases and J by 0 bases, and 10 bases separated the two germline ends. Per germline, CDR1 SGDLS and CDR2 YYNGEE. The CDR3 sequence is CASSVDSLSSYNEQFF. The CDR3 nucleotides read TGTGCCAGCAGCGTAGATAGCCTCAGCTCCTACAATGAGCAGTTCTTC. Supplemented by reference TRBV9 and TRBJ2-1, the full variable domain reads DSGVTQTPKHLITATGQRVTLRCSPRSGDLSVYWYQQSLDQGLQFLIQYYNGEERAKGNILERFSAQQFPDLHSELNLSSLELGDSALYFCASSVDSLSSYNEQFFGPGTRLTVL.

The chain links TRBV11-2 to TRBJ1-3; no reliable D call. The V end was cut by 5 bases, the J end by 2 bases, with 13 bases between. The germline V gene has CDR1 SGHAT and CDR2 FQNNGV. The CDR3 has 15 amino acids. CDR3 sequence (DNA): TGTGCCAGCAGCGTCCGAAGGGATCCTGGAAACACCATATATTTT. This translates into CASSVRRDPGNTIYF.

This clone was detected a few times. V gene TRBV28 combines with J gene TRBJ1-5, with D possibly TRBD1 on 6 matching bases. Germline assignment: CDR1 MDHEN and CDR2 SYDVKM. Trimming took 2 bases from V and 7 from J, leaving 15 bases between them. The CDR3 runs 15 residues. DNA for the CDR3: TGTGCCAGCAGTTTACTCGCCAGGGGCGCCCAGCCCCAGCATTTT. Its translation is CASSLLARGAQPQHF.

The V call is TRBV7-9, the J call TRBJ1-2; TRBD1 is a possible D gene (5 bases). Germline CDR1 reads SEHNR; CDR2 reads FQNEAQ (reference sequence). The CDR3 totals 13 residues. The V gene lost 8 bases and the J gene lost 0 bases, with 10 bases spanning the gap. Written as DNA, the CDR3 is TGTGCCAGCCGCGGGACGGCTAACTATGGCTACACCTTC. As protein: CASRGTANYGYTF.

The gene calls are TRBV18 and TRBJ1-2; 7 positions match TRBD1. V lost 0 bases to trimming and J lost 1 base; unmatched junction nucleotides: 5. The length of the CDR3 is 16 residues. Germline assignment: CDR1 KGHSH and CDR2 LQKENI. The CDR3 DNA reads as TGTGCCAGCTCACCACCAATGGGACAGAATAACTATGGCTACACCTTC. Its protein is CASSPPMGQNNYGYTF.

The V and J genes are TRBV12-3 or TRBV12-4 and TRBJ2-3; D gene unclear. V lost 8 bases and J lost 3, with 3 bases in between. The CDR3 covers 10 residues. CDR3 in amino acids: CASATDTQYF. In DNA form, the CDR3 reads TGTGCCAGCGCGACAGATACGCAGTATTTT.